This record looks at one T cell receptor beta chain sequence and its context. Its antigen is as yet unknown. The data were taken from a study of T cell repertoires in cytomegalovirus infection. Each CDR3 protein is one row after TCRdb ran MiXCR on the reads. The data show some 940,000 distinct CDR3 sequences, 30% to 40% seen once. This CDR3 is built from 16 residues. Germline V gene lookup returns CDR1 SGHRS and CDR2 YFSETQ. Trimming took 0 bases from V and 7 from J; bases not matched to a gene: 12. The chain carries TRBV5-1 and TRBJ1-2, with 7 bases lining up with TRBD1. The sequence was collected from a human donor in good health (CMV status not recorded). Some clones in this sample may be carry-over from other donors' samples. Sequencing was performed on cultured CD8+ T cells from PBMCs, taken from culture after CMV antigen stimulation. The CDR3 bases are TGCGCCAGCAGCTTGGGAGACAGGGCCCCTACGGCTGGCTACACCTTC. Protein sequence: CASSLGDRAPTAGYTF.